This TCR beta chain is drawn from a study of a mutant IDH1 vaccine in newly diagnosed glioma. Study details: Treated patients were roughly 60% male, roughly 38% female, mean age about 41 years. Patients got radiotherapy, temozolomide, or both beforehand, and most got both. Findings and caveats of the study: Pseudoprogression appears to have had no connection to changes in top peripheral T cell clonotypes.

The CDR3 runs 15 residues. Losses at the gene ends were 8 bases for V and 5 bases for J; bases not matched to a gene: 12. From germline, CDR1 is MNHEY and CDR2 SMNVEV (reference sequence). Noted time point: baseline, week 1 (first vaccination visit). The treatment denotes: pre-vaccination baseline after standard-of-care therapy. New astrocytomas of WHO grade 3 or 4 that were IDH1-mutant and ATRX-lost were found in the donors. Some clones are missing from TCRdb's copy, which holds only in-frame ones; the method was immunoSEQ multiplex PCR. Here the sample spans about 67,000 clones, around 88% being singletons. About this clone: Its target is unknown.

The receptor's source is a woman aged 18-30 years with glioma. Some clones in this sample may be carry-over from other donors' samples. The chain combines TRBV27 with TRBJ1-5; 7 nucleotides align to TRBD1. The sample consisted of peripheral blood mononuclear cells (PBMCs), taken from a glioma patient treated with radiotherapy, temozolomide or both. CDR3 sequence: CASQPWTGGDQPQHF. In nucleotides, the CDR3 is TGTGCCAGCCAACCATGGACAGGAGGTGATCAGCCCCAGCATTTT.